The sample holds many counts of the clone carrying this T cell receptor (beta chain). As yet, its antigen is unknown. This record belongs to a study of Graves' ophthalmopathy and Graves' hyperthyroidism. General study results and limits: In predicting ophthalmopathy progression, the model reached 70.59% sensitivity and roughly 75% specificity. Ophthalmopathy was separated from stable hyperthyroidism by a 13-signature model with 87.88% sensitivity and over 75% specificity.

RNA transcripts were the template, and TCR beta CDR3 regions were amplified from them. Investigators did first-round RT-PCR with HTBI primers, then second-round multiplex PCR. In TCRdb, the multiplex PCR reads were re-called with MiXCR into one record per CDR3 protein. The sample includes a few hundred thousand distinct CDR3 sequences, more than 20% of them seen just once. This CDR3 has 16 residues. V gave up 4 bases and J gave up 1 base, with 16 bases separating them. The specimen sequenced was peripheral blood. The clonotype was recovered from a woman between 18 and 29 years old with stable Graves' hyperthyroidism. This chain connects TRBV12-3 or TRBV12-4 to TRBJ1-2; D call uncertain. The DNA of the CDR3 is TGTGCCAGCAGTTCCATAAAAGGACGGAATAACTATGGCTACACCTTC. Translation gives CASSSIKGRNNYGYTF.